This TCR beta chain was sequenced in a study of OX40 agonist ivuxolimab in advanced cancers. Turning to the study itself: Age averaged around 60 years (range roughly 20 to 90), and around 78% were male.

Profiling relied on immunoSEQ multiplex PCR, and the TCRdb table lists in-frame clones only, not all of them. Here the sample spans around 46,000 clones, about 91% being singletons. CDR3 length equals 14 residues. CDR1 and CDR2 (germline): LGHNA, YSLEER. With 4 bases removed from V and 4 bases from J, the gap between germline ends came to 11 bases. The starting material was CD4+ or CD8+ T cells sorted from blood, obtained in a trial of the OX40 agonist ivuxolimab. The clonotype was recovered from an adult with an advanced solid tumor such as melanoma, head and neck, liver or kidney cancer. The chain has TRBV4-3 and TRBJ2-1; tentative D call: TRBD1 (6 bases). The CDR3 spells CASSPGQTYNEQFF. CDR3 coding DNA: TGCGCCAGCAGCCCAGGACAGACTTACAATGAGCAGTTCTTC.